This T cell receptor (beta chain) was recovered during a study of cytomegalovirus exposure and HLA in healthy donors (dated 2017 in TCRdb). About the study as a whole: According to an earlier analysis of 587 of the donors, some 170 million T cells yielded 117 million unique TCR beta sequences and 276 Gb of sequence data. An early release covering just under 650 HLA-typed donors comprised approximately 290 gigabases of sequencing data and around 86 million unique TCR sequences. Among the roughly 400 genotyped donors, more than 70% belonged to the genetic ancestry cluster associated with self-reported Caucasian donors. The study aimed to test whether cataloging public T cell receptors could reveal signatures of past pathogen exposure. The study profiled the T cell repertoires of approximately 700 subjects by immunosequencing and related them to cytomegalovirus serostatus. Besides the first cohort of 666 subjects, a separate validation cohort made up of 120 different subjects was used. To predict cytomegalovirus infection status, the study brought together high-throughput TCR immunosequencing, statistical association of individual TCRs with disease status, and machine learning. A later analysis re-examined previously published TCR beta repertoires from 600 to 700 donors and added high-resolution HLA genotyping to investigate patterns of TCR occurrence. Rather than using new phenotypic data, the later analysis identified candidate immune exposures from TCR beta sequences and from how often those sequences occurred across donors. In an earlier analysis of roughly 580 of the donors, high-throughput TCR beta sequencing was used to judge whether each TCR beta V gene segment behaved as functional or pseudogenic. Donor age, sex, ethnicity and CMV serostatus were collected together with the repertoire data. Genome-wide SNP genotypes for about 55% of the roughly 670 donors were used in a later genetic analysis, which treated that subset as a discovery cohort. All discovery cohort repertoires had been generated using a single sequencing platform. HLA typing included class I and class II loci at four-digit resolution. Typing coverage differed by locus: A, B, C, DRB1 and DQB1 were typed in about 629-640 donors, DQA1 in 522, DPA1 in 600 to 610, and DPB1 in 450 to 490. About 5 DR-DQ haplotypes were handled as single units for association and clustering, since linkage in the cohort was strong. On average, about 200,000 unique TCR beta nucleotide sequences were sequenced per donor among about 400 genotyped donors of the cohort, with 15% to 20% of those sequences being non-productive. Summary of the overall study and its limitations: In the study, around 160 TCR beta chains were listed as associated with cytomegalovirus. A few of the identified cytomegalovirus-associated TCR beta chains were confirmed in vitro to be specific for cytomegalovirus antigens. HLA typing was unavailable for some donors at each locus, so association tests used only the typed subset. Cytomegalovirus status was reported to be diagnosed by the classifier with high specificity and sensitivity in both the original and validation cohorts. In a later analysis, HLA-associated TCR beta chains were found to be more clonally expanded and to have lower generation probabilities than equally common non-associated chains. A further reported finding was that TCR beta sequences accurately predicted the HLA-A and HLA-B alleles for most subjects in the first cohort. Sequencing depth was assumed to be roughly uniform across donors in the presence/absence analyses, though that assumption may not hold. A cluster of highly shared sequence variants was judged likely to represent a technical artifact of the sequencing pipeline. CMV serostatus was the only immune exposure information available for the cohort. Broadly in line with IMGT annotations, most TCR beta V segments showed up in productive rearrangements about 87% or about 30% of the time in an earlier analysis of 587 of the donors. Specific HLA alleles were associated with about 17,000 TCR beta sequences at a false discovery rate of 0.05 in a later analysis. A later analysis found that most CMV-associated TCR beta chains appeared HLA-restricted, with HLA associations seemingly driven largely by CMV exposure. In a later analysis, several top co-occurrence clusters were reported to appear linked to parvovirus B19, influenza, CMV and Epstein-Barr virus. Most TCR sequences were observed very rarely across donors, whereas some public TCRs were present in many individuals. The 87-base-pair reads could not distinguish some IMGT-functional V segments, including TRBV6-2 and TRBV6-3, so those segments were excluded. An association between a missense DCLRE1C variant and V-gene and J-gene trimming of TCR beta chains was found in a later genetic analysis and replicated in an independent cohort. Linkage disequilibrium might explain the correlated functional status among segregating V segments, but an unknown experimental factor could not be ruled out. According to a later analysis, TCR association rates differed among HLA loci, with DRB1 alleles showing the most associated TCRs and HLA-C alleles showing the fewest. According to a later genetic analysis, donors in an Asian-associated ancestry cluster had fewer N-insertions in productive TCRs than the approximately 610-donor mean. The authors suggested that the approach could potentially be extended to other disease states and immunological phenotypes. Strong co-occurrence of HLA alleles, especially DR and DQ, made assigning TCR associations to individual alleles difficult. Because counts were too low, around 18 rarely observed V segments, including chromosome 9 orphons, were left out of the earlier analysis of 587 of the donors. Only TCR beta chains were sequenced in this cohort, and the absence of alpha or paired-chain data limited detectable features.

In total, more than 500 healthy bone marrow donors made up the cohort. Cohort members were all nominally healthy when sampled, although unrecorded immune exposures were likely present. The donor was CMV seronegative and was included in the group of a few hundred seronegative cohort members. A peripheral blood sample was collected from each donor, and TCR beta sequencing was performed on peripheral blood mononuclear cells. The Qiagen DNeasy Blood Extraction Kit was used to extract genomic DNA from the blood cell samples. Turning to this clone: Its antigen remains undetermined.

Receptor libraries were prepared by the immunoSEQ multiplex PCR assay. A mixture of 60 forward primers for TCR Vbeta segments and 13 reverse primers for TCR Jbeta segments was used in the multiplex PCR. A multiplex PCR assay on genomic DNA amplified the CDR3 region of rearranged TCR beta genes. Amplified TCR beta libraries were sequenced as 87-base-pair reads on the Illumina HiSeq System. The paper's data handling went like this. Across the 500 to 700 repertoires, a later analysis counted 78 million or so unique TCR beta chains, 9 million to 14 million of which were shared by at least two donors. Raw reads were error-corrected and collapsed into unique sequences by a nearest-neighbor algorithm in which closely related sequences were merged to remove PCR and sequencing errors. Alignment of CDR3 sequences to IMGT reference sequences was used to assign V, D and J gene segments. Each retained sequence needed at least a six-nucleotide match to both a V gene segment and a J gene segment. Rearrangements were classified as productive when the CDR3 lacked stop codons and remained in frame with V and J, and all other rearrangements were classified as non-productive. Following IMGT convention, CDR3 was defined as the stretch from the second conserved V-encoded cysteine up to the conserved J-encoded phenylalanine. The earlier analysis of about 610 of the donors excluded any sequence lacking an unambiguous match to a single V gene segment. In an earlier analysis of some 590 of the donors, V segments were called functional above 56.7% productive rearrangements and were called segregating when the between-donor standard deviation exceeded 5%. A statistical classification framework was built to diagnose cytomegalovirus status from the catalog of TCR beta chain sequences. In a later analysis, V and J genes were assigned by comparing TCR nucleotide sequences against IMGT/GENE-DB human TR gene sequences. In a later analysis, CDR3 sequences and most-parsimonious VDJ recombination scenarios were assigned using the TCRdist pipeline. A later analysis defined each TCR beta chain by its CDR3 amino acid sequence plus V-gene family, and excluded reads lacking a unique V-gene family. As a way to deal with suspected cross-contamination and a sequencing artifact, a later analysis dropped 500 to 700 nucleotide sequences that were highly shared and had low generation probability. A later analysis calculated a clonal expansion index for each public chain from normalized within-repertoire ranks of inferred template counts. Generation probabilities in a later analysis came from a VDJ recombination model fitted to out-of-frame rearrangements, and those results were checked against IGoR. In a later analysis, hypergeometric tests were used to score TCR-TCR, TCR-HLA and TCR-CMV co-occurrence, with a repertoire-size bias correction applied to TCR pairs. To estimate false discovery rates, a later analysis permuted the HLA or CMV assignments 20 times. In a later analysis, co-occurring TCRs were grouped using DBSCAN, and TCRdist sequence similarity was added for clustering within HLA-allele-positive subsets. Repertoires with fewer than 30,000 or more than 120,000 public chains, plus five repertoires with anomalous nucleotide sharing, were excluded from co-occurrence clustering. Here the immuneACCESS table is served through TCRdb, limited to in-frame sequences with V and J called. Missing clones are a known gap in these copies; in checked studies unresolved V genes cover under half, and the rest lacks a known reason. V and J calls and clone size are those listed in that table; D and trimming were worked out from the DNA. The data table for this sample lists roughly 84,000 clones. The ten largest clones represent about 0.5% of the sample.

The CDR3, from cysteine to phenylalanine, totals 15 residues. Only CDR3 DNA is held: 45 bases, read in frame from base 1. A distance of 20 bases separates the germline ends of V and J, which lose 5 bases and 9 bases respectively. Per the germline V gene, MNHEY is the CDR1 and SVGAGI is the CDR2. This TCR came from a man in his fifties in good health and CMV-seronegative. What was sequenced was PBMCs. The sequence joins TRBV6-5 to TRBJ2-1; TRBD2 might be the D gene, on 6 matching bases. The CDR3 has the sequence CASSLDYTAVSEQFF. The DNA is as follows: TGTGCCAGCAGTCTGGACTACACGGCGGTTTCTGAGCAGTTCTTC.